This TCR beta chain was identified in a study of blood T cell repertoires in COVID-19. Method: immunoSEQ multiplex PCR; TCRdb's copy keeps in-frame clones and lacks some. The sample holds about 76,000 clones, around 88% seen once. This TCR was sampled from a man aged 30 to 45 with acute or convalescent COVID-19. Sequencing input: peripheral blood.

DNA of the CDR3: TGTGCCAGCAGAGCTCTAGGGGATAGCTCCTACAATGAGCAGTTCTTC. Translating it yields CASRALGDSSYNEQFF. The chain is built from TRBV6-4 and TRBJ2-1; perhaps TRBD1 as D (5 bases). Germline loops: CDR1 MRHNA, CDR2 SNTAGT. This CDR3 spans 16 amino acids. The V and J ends lost 6 bases and 0 bases respectively, with 15 bases between them.